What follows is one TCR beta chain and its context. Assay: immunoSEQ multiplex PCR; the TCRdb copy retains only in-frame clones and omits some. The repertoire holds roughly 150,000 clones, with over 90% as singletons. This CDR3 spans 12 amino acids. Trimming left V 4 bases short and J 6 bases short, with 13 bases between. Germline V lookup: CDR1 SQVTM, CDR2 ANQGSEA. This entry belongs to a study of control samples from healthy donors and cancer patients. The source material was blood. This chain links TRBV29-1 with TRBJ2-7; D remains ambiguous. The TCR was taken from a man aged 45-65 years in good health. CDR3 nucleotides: TGCAGCGTTGTGGCATCGTTAAGCGAGCAGTACTTC. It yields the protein CSVVASLSEQYF.